Below, 29 T cell receptor beta chains from the same sample are listed, as sequenced in a study of beta chain features in type 1 diabetes. General study points: Type 1 diabetes patients showed a moderate but significant shortening of TCRB CDR3s in all four CD4+ subsets.

Of the isolated RNA, all was reverse transcribed, and so the sequenced material was expressed TCRB transcripts. This table comes from immunoSEQ multiplex PCR, and its TCRdb copy is limited to in-frame clones, with some not included. The sample includes 350,000 to 450,000 clones, roughly 12% of them seen just once. These receptors' antigens are unknown. Material for sequencing was naive CD4+ T cells from blood. The receptors were gathered from a woman between 18 and 29 years old with type 1 diabetes.

This clone occurred a few times. The CDR3: CASSYLAGGNIQYF. CDR3 coding DNA: TGTGCCAGCAGTTACCTCGCAGGGGGAAACATTCAGTACTTC. V is TRBV6-6 and J is TRBJ2-4, with TRBD1 matching over 7 bases. CDR1 MNHNY and CDR2 SVGAGI come from the germline V gene (reference sequence). J lost 6 bases, V lost 2 bases, and 4 bases had no gene match. This CDR3 has 14 residues.

This clone was counted a few times. The V and J genes are TRBV6-1 and TRBJ1-6, with 10 nucleotides matching TRBD1. This CDR3 comprises 14 residues. The J segment lost 7 bases and the V segment lost 10 bases, leaving 7 bases of the junction unmatched. Germline lookup yields CDR1 MNHNS and CDR2 SASEGT. DNA of the CDR3: TGTGCCACCCAACCGGGACAGGGGAATTCACCCCTCCACTTT. Translation: CATQPGQGNSPLHF.

This sequence joins TRBV2 and TRBJ2-3; TRBD2 aligns across 15 bases. From germline, CDR1 is SNHLY and CDR2 FYNNEI. The V and J ends lost 6 bases and 8 bases, in that order; junction bases with no gene match: 6. This CDR3 is 15 amino acids long. The CDR3 sequence is CASSTGLAGGGTQYF. The DNA for the CDR3 is TGTGCCAGCAGCACGGGACTAGCGGGGGGAGGTACGCAGTATTTT.

Only a few counts were recorded for this clone. This sequence joins TRBV18 and TRBJ2-1, with TRBD2 matching 11 bases. The V gene end was trimmed by 6 bases and the J gene end by 2 bases; junction bases not matched to a gene: 9. The CDR3 is made up of 17 amino acids. CDR1 and CDR2 from the germline V gene are KGHSH and LQKENI. The CDR3 protein is CASSPVTSGGPYNEQFF. The CDR3 bases are TGTGCCAGCTCGCCCGTTACTAGCGGGGGACCCTACAATGAGCAGTTCTTC.

The V and J genes are TRBV7-8 and TRBJ1-2; D not resolved. Germline V gives CDR1 SGHVS, CDR2 FQNEAQ. Trimming pared 3 bases from V and 1 base from J, leaving 6 bases between. This CDR3 is built from 13 residues. The CDR3, as DNA: TGTGCCAGCAGCTTTACTAGTAACTATGGCTACACCTTC. Amino acid sequence: CASSFTSNYGYTF.

A few counts support this clone. The genes are TRBV11-2 and TRBJ1-2; D is ambiguous. From germline, CDR1 is SGHAT and CDR2 FQNNGV. Trimming left V 5 bases short and J 8 bases short, with 9 bases between. The CDR3 is 11 residues long. The CDR3 DNA is TGTGCCAGCAGCGGAAGAGGAGGCTACACCTTC. Translating gives CASSGRGGYTF.

This chain joins TRBV7-2 and TRBJ2-5; TRBD2 might be the D (7 bases). Germline CDR1 reads SGHTA; CDR2 reads FQGNSA. V lost 5 bases to trimming and J lost 5 bases, with 12 bases between them. The CDR3 is 13 amino acids. The CDR3 here is CASSGGALETQYF. The CDR3 nucleotides read TGTGCCAGCAGCGGGGGGGCCTTGGAGACCCAGTACTTC.

This clone was observed a few times. The rearrangement links TRBV29-1 to TRBJ1-2; TRBD1 is a possible D gene (5 bases). Trimming removed 4 bases at V and 5 bases at J, with 14 bases between. CDR3 length: 13 amino acids. Germline CDR1 is SQVTM and CDR2 is ANQGSEA. As DNA, the CDR3 is TGCAGCGTTGGGGAACAGGTTTTGTATGGCTACACCTTC. It encodes CSVGEQVLYGYTF.

The V gene is TRBV4-2, the J gene TRBJ1-3, with D possibly matching TRBD1 (6 bases). V was pared by 3 bases and J by 0 bases, with 12 bases between. Germline CDR1 LGHNA, CDR2 YNFKEQ. The CDR3 runs to 16 residues. This chain's CDR3 is CASSQADSLSGNTIYF. The CDR3 nucleotides are TGTGCCAGCAGCCAGGCGGACAGCCTCTCTGGAAACACCATATATTTT.

Concerning this clone itself: The sample has other DNA sequences that encode this CDR3 too. This chain uses TRBV18 with TRBJ2-3; the D is unclear. Germline CDR1 and CDR2: KGHSH and LQKENI. The CDR3 is 13 residues long. V was cut by 0 bases and J by 3 bases, with 4 bases left in between. The CDR3 reads CASSPPSTDTQYF. As DNA, the CDR3 is TGTGCCAGCTCACCACCGTCGACAGATACGCAGTATTTT.

The chain is built from TRBV29-1 and TRBJ1-5; tentatively, D is TRBD1 (6 bases). The CDR3 spans 15 residues. Germline V lookup: CDR1 SQVTM, CDR2 ANQGSEA. The V end was cut by 0 bases, the J end by 5 bases, with 14 bases between. This CDR3 reads CSVEEKVGGDQPQHF. The CDR3 DNA is TGCAGCGTTGAAGAGAAGGTAGGGGGGGATCAGCCCCAGCATTTT.

This clone was counted only a few times. The chain uses TRBV4-1 and TRBJ2-3, with TRBD2 identical over 7 bases. Germline loops: CDR1 MGHRA, CDR2 YSYEKL. J lost 4 bases, V lost 1 base, and 14 bases had no gene match. The CDR3 loop spans 18 amino acids. DNA for the CDR3: TGCGCCAGCAGCCAAGTGGGGCGGGAGAAAGGGAGTGCAGATACGCAGTATTTT. Translated, it gives CASSQVGREKGSADTQYF.

The rearrangement joins TRBV18 to TRBJ2-7; 10 nucleotides agree with TRBD2. The CDR3 has 18 amino acids. V trimming: 4 bases; J trimming: 2 bases; junction bases outside the gene matches: 14. Germline-derived CDR1 and CDR2 are KGHSH and LQKENI. CDR3 residues: CASSRSGLAGAGTYEQYF. As DNA, the CDR3 is TGTGCCAGCTCACGGTCAGGCCTAGCGGGAGCTGGGACCTACGAGCAGTACTTC.

The genes are TRBV29-1 and TRBJ2-5; TRBD2 matches 10 bases. J lost 5 bases, V lost 7 bases, and 10 bases had no gene match. CDR3 length: 14 amino acids. Germline V lookup: CDR1 SQVTM, CDR2 ANQGSEA. The CDR3 loop is CSGGLAGVDETQYF. The CDR3 DNA reads as TGCAGCGGGGGGCTAGCGGGAGTTGATGAGACCCAGTACTTC.

The DNA for the CDR3 is TGTGCCAGCAGCCCTATGGGGAGGACTAGTCAGAATGAGCAGTTCTTC. It specifies CASSPMGRTSQNEQFF. The genes are TRBV7-2 and TRBJ2-1, with TRBD2 matching over 7 bases. Germline CDR1 and CDR2: SGHTA and FQGNSA. This CDR3 has 16 residues. V shed 5 bases, J shed 7 bases, and the junction held 14 bases outside the gene matches.

The chain uses TRBV5-1 and TRBJ1-1, with TRBD1 identical over 9 bases. V lost 0 bases and J lost 8; bases outside the gene matches: 8. The CDR3 loop spans 15 amino acids. Germline values: CDR1 SGHRS, CDR2 YFSETQ. CDR3 DNA: TGCGCCAGCAGCTTGGCCGGGACAGGGCGAGAGGAAGCTTTCTTT. It yields the protein CASSLAGTGREEAFF. The full variable domain, rest sourced from reference TRBV5-1 and TRBJ1-1, is KAGVTQTPRYLIKTRGQQVTLSCSPISGHRSVSWYQQTPGQGLQFLFEYFSETQRNKGNFPGRFSGRQFSNSRSEMNVSTLELGDSALYLCASSLAGTGREEAFFGQGTRLTVV.

Only a few counts were recorded for this clone. The chain combines TRBV29-1 with TRBJ1-4; 7 bases map to TRBD1. V was clipped by 7 bases and J by 5 bases; unmatched bases: 10. The germline gives CDR1 SQVTM, CDR2 ANQGSEA. The CDR3 is made up of 14 amino acids. The CDR3 protein is CSAQPGTANEKLFF. CDR3 DNA sequence: TGCAGCGCCCAGCCCGGGACAGCAAATGAAAAACTGTTTTTT.

The gene calls are TRBV6-5 and TRBJ2-2; tentative D call: TRBD2 (5 bases). V gave up 4 bases and J gave up 6 bases, with 12 bases separating them. Germline V gene lookup returns CDR1 MNHEY and CDR2 SVGAGI. The CDR3 spans 14 residues. CDR3 protein: CASSFRGFAGELFF. The CDR3 coding sequence is TGTGCCAGCAGTTTTCGGGGTTTCGCCGGGGAGCTGTTTTTT.

V usage is TRBV7-8 and J usage is TRBJ2-3; 10 nucleotides match TRBD2. With 3 bases clipped from V and 0 bases from J, the junction kept 3 bases outside the gene matches. The CDR3 is made up of 16 amino acids. Germline CDR1 reads SGHVS; CDR2 reads FQNEAQ. The CDR3 here is CASSFTTSGSTDTQYF. The CDR3 bases are TGTGCCAGCAGCTTCACGACTAGCGGGAGCACAGATACGCAGTATTTT.

This clone was counted only a few times. The DNA of the CDR3 is TGTGCCAGCAGCTTAAGTGGGGGCGGGGGGCTCACAGATACGCAGTATTTT. Translating it yields CASSLSGGGGLTDTQYF. This chain uses TRBV7-2 with TRBJ2-3, with 8 bases identical to TRBD2. Losses at the gene ends were 2 bases for V and 2 bases for J; bases not matched to a gene: 9. Per the germline V gene, CDR1 is SGHTA and CDR2 is FQGNSA. The CDR3 runs 17 residues.

This clone has more than one count but fewer than ten. This rearrangement joins TRBV7-9 to TRBJ2-7, with D possibly matching TRBD2 (7 bases). Germline lookup yields CDR1 SEHNR and CDR2 FQNEAQ (reference sequence). The CDR3 has 15 residues. Trimming took off 5 bases at V and 2 bases at J, with 16 bases between the two ends. The CDR3 DNA reads as TGTGCCAGCAGCCAGAGGGGGGGCCTAACCTACGAGCAGTACTTC. This gives the protein CASSQRGGLTYEQYF.

V gene TRBV20-1 combines with J gene TRBJ1-2; no reliable D call. Germline lookup yields CDR1 DFQATT and CDR2 SNEGSKA (reference sequence). Trimming removed 6 bases from V and 0 bases from J, with 5 bases in between. This CDR3 is 11 amino acids long. CDR3: CSAPANYGYTF. The CDR3 nucleotides are TGCAGTGCCCCTGCTAACTATGGCTACACCTTC.

This rearrangement joins TRBV4-1 to TRBJ2-4; D is unclear. There are 15 residues in the CDR3. From germline, CDR1 is MGHRA and CDR2 YSYEKL. V lost 2 bases to trimming and J lost 0 bases, with 8 bases between them. This CDR3 reads CASSQTDLAKNIQYF. The CDR3 bases are TGCGCCAGCAGCCAAACAGACCTAGCCAAAAACATTCAGTACTTC.

The chain is built from TRBV9 and TRBJ2-1; 8 bases align to TRBD1. This CDR3 is built from 15 residues. Germline loops: CDR1 SGDLS, CDR2 YYNGEE. Trimming removed 4 bases from V and 4 bases from J; junction bases left unmatched: 7. Here the CDR3 DNA reads TGTGCCAGCAGCCCCCCGACAGGGGAGTACAATGAGCAGTTCTTC. It is translated as CASSPPTGEYNEQFF.

This clone was detected a few times. V and J are TRBV5-1 and TRBJ2-1, with 7 bases lining up with TRBD1. This CDR3 spans 14 amino acids. The ends lost 2 bases at V and 3 bases at J; junction bases unmatched: 2. Germline V gene data show CDR1 as SGHRS and CDR2 as YFSETQ. CDR3 DNA sequence: TGCGCCAGCAGCTTTGGGGACAGCTACAATGAGCAGTTCTTC. It yields the protein CASSFGDSYNEQFF. Filled out from reference TRBV5-1 and TRBJ2-1, the complete variable domain reads KAGVTQTPRYLIKTRGQQVTLSCSPISGHRSVSWYQQTPGQGLQFLFEYFSETQRNKGNFPGRFSGRQFSNSRSEMNVSTLELGDSALYLCASSFGDSYNEQFFGPGTRLTVL.

The V and J genes are TRBV7-2 and TRBJ1-2; TRBD1 might be the D (5 bases). There are 13 residues in the CDR3. The germline V gene encodes CDR1 SGHTA and CDR2 FQGNSA. Trimming took 0 bases from V and 9 from J, leaving 11 bases between them. The CDR3 region is CASSLAGGGRYTF. As DNA, the CDR3 is TGTGCCAGCAGCTTAGCTGGGGGAGGACGCTACACCTTC.

V and J are TRBV5-1 and TRBJ2-2, with 10 positions matching TRBD1. Germline-derived CDR1 and CDR2 are SGHRS and YFSETQ. The CDR3 runs to 17 residues. Losses at the gene ends were 4 bases for V and 4 bases for J; bases not matched to a gene: 10. The CDR3 nucleotides read TGCGCCAGCAGCGTCCCGACAGGGGGCGTAAGCACCGGGGAGCTGTTTTTT. Translation gives CASSVPTGGVSTGELFF.

In its sample, this clone was seen a few times. The chain couples TRBV5-1 to TRBJ1-2, with D perhaps matching TRBD1 (6 bases). Deletions cut 1 base from V and 8 bases from J, with 15 bases between. The CDR3 length is 14 residues. The germline V gene has CDR1 SGHRS and CDR2 YFSETQ. Here the CDR3 DNA reads TGCGCCAGCAGCTTGTCGACAGGTCCTAGAGGCTACACCTTC. This sequence encodes CASSLSTGPRGYTF. The variable domain in full, with the rest retrieved from reference TRBV5-1 and TRBJ1-2, is KAGVTQTPRYLIKTRGQQVTLSCSPISGHRSVSWYQQTPGQGLQFLFEYFSETQRNKGNFPGRFSGRQFSNSRSEMNVSTLELGDSALYLCASSLSTGPRGYTFGSGTRLTVV.

This clone occurred a few times. This rearrangement joins TRBV5-1 to TRBJ2-7; 11 nucleotides match TRBD2. Germline values: CDR1 SGHRS, CDR2 YFSETQ. V was clipped by 3 bases and J by 4 bases; unmatched bases: 12. The CDR3 is made up of 17 amino acids. CDR3 in DNA: TGCGCCAGCAGCTCGGGTAGCGGGAGGGCCATGAGGTACGAGCAGTACTTC. Translated: CASSSGSGRAMRYEQYF.